Following are 30 T cell receptor beta chains from one sample sequenced in a study of blood T cell repertoires in COVID-19. The repertoire was sequenced with immunoSEQ multiplex PCR; TCRdb's copy has only in-frame clones and lacks some. The sample lists about 82,000 clones; roughly three quarters were seen once. The specimen sequenced was peripheral blood. These receptors were taken from a man in his sixties with COVID-19, enrolled during active disease.

This sequence joins TRBV10-3 and TRBJ1-1, with 8 positions matching TRBD1. Germline assignment: CDR1 ENHRY and CDR2 SYGVKD. Losses at the gene ends were 10 bases for V and 5 bases for J; bases not matched to a gene: 9. The CDR3 consists of 13 residues. The CDR3 sequence: CATSRQGITEAFF. DNA for the CDR3: TGTGCCACCTCAAGACAGGGGATAACTGAAGCTTTCTTT.

The CDR3 here is CASTKKGLAGLQETQYF. The CDR3 coding sequence is TGCGCCAGCACTAAGAAGGGTCTAGCGGGGCTCCAAGAGACCCAGTACTTC. The chain uses TRBV10-1 and TRBJ2-5; 9 nucleotides align to TRBD2. The V and J ends lost 7 bases and 1 base, in that order; junction bases with no gene match: 13. Germline assignment: CDR1 WNHNN and CDR2 SYGVQD (reference sequence). The CDR3 spans 17 residues.

The chain has TRBV12-3 or TRBV12-4 and TRBJ1-2; D possibly corresponds to TRBD1 (5 bases). This CDR3 spans 13 amino acids. The V and J ends lost 3 bases and 10 bases respectively, with 15 bases between them. In nucleotides, the CDR3 is TGTGCCAGCAGTTTCCAGGGACTACAAACCTACACCTTC. This codes for CASSFQGLQTYTF.

The V call is TRBV7-3, the J call TRBJ2-1; 10 nucleotides line up with TRBD2. Germline loops: CDR1 SGHTA, CDR2 FQGTGA. After removal of 5 bases from V and 2 bases from J, the junction contained 9 bases not matched to a gene. There are 17 residues in the CDR3. The CDR3, as DNA: TGTGCCAGCAGCACCTCTAGCGGGGGCCCCCCCTACAATGAGCAGTTCTTC. It is translated as CASSTSSGGPPYNEQFF.

The V call is TRBV14, the J call TRBJ2-1; possible D gene TRBD1, 6 bases. V shed 4 bases and J shed 2 bases, with 15 bases lying between them. Germline V gives CDR1 SGHDN, CDR2 FVKESK. This CDR3 has 16 residues. This CDR3 is CASSPRGRTAYNEQFF. The CDR3 nucleotides read TGTGCCAGCAGCCCCCGCGGACGGACAGCCTACAATGAGCAGTTCTTC.

The genes are TRBV6-4 and TRBJ1-2, with 9 nucleotides matching TRBD1. Trimming removed 4 bases from V and 14 bases from J; junction bases left unmatched: 11. The CDR3 covers 13 residues. CDR1 and CDR2 (germline): MRHNA, SNTAGT. CDR3 nucleotide sequence: TGTGCCAGCAGTGCGGGACAGGGCCACCCCATTACCTTC. Translation: CASSAGQGHPITF.

The table lists this clone with a few counts. The chain has TRBV27 and TRBJ1-5; D call uncertain. Germline V gene sequence: CDR1 MNHEY, CDR2 SMNVEV (reference sequence). Trimming took 5 bases from V and 5 from J, leaving 22 bases between them. This CDR3 is built from 17 residues. The CDR3 loop reads CASSPRPPGFAYQPQHF. Written as DNA, the CDR3 is TGTGCCAGCAGTCCCCGACCACCAGGTTTCGCTTATCAGCCCCAGCATTTT.

The genes are TRBV2 and TRBJ2-2; D may be TRBD1 (5 bases). V dropped 6 bases and J dropped 0 bases, with 14 bases sitting between them. CDR3 length: 16 residues. Germline loops: CDR1 SNHLY, CDR2 FYNNEI. The CDR3 reads CASRRSRVSNTGELFF. CDR3 in DNA: TGTGCCAGCAGGCGCAGCAGGGTATCGAACACCGGGGAGCTGTTTTTT.

The CDR3 DNA reads as TGTGCCAGCAGTTACTCGCAGAGCAATCAGCCCCAGCATTTT. The encoded protein is CASSYSQSNQPQHF. The genes are TRBV6-5 and TRBJ1-5; D is uncertain. With 0 bases removed from V and 1 base from J, the gap between germline ends came to 4 bases. Germline-derived CDR1 and CDR2 are MNHEY and SVGAGI. The CDR3 extends over 14 amino acids.

The chain uses TRBV7-8 and TRBJ2-7; 7 bases fit TRBD1. The CDR3 loop spans 13 amino acids. CDR1 and CDR2 from the germline V gene are SGHVS and FQNEAQ. J gave up 4 bases and V 4 bases, and 4 bases lay outside the gene matches. The CDR3 sequence: CASSYRGRYEQYF. The CDR3, as DNA: TGTGCCAGCAGCTACAGGGGAAGGTACGAGCAGTACTTC. Complete variable domain (other parts from reference TRBV7-8 and TRBJ2-7): GAGVSQSPRYKVAKRGQDVALRCDPISGHVSLFWYQQALGQGPEFLTYFQNEAQLDKSGLPSDRFFAERPEGSVSTLKIQRTQQEDSAVYLCASSYRGRYEQYFGPGTRLTVT.

The chain recombines TRBV9 with TRBJ2-7, with unresolved D. CDR1 is SGDLS and CDR2 is YYNGEE in the germline V gene. Trimming cost V 0 bases and J 2 bases, with 12 bases left between them. The CDR3 covers 15 residues. The CDR3 region is CASSVDSYQAYEQYF. In DNA form, the CDR3 reads TGTGCCAGCAGCGTAGACTCATACCAGGCCTACGAGCAGTACTTC.

The CDR3 DNA is TGTGCCAGCAGCTGGGGGAGGAGGCTAGCGGGCCCCCATGGGAATGAGCAGTTCTTC. Its protein is CASSWGRRLAGPHGNEQFF. V gene TRBV5-6 combines with J gene TRBJ2-1; 8 nucleotides match TRBD2. Germline V gene data show CDR1 as SGHDT and CDR2 as YYEEEE. J lost 7 bases, V lost 3 bases, and 21 bases had no gene match. The CDR3 is made up of 19 amino acids.

The CDR3 protein is CASSLDRASGNTIYF. The CDR3 coding sequence is TGTGCCAGCAGCTTAGACAGGGCGTCTGGAAACACCATATATTTT. The J gene is TRBJ1-3, the V gene TRBV7-2, with D possibly being TRBD1 (6 bases). CDR1 is SGHTA, CDR2 FQGNSA, per germline. The CDR3 sequence is 15 residues long. Trimming pared 1 base from V and 1 base from J, leaving 8 bases between.

The chain carries TRBV4-3 and TRBJ2-1, with D tentatively TRBD1 (5 bases). This CDR3 is 15 amino acids long. V lost 4 bases, J lost 0 bases, and 10 bases lay in between. CDR1 and CDR2 (germline): LGHNA, YSLEER. CDR3 bases: TGCGCCAGCAGCCTGCTCGACAGCTCCTACAATGAGCAGTTCTTC. The encoded protein is CASSLLDSSYNEQFF.

The rearrangement joins TRBV19 to TRBJ1-3; 8 nucleotides align to TRBD1. The CDR3 covers 16 residues. Germline lookup yields CDR1 LNHDA and CDR2 SQIVND (reference sequence). V trimming: 5 bases; J trimming: 4 bases; junction bases outside the gene matches: 10. The CDR3 loop is CASSPVDRARGNTIYF. The CDR3 nucleotides read TGTGCCAGTAGTCCTGTGGACAGGGCCCGCGGAAACACCATATATTTT.

This clone was seen a handful of times. J is TRBJ2-7 and V is TRBV20-1; D is possibly TRBD1 (6 bases). Germline V gene sequence: CDR1 DFQATT, CDR2 SNEGSKA (reference sequence). V was pared by 3 bases and J by 2 bases, with 11 bases between. The CDR3 has 13 residues. The CDR3 sequence: CSASGQRPYEQYF. As DNA, the CDR3 is TGCAGTGCTAGTGGACAGCGCCCCTACGAGCAGTACTTC.

The rearrangement links TRBV4-1 to TRBJ1-4; D is uncertain. Germline-derived CDR1 and CDR2 are MGHRA and YSYEKL. The germline V and J ends were trimmed by 1 base and 8 bases, with 14 bases remaining between them. There are 15 residues in the CDR3. CDR3 loop: CASSQGPGLGEKLFF. The CDR3 nucleotides are TGCGCCAGCAGCCAAGGCCCAGGACTGGGGGAAAAACTGTTTTTT.

The chain employs TRBV2 and TRBJ1-1, with D possibly being TRBD1 (6 bases). This CDR3 comprises 12 residues. Germline assignment: CDR1 SNHLY and CDR2 FYNNEI. Deletions cut 6 bases from V and 9 bases from J, with 14 bases between. CDR3 region: CASRAGTLQAFF. The CDR3 bases are TGTGCCAGCAGGGCCGGGACACTGCAAGCTTTCTTT.

This chain connects TRBV23-1 to TRBJ2-1; 14 bases align to TRBD2. TRBV23-1 is labeled an ORF, and its function is uncertain. Trimming removed 2 bases from V and 8 bases from J; junction bases left unmatched: 8. This CDR3 has 17 residues. CDR3 coding DNA: TGCGCCAGCAGTCAACCCGGGACTAGCGGGGGATGGGATGAGCAGTTCTTC. This translates into CASSQPGTSGGWDEQFF.

The gene calls are TRBV18 and TRBJ2-7, with 7 bases identical to TRBD1. There are 14 residues in the CDR3. V gave up 6 bases and J gave up 1 base; unmatched junction bases: 6. In germline, CDR1 is KGHSH, CDR2 LQKENI. The CDR3 is CASSFGTASYEQYF. The CDR3 DNA is TGTGCCAGCTCTTTTGGGACAGCGTCCTACGAGCAGTACTTC.

The chain couples TRBV11-3 to TRBJ2-2, with 13 bases lining up with TRBD2. CDR1 SGHNT and CDR2 YENEEA come from the germline V gene. This CDR3 contains 17 residues. With V trimmed by 5 bases and J by 3 bases, 6 bases remained unmatched. CDR3 nucleotides: TGTGCCAGCAGCCCAGGACTAGCGGGGGAGGACACCGGGGAGCTGTTTTTT. Translation: CASSPGLAGEDTGELFF.

A few counts support this clone. The junction differs from germline at one of its ends, possibly a read error. The J gene is TRBJ2-7, the V gene TRBV6-1; 7 bases fit TRBD2. The CDR3 extends over 13 amino acids. Germline loops: CDR1 MNHNS, CDR2 SASEGT. The CDR3 loop is CASREGAGNEQYF. The CDR3 DNA follows: TGTGCCAGCAGGGAAGGAGCGGGAAACGAGCAGTACTTC.

The V and J genes are TRBV6-5 and TRBJ2-7; D gene unclear. The CDR3 loop spans 12 amino acids. V lost 5 bases, J lost 0 bases, and 5 bases lay in between. The V gene's germline CDR1 is MNHEY and CDR2 SVGAGI. CDR3 sequence: CASSMSSYEQYF. DNA of the CDR3: TGTGCCAGCAGTATGAGCTCCTACGAGCAGTACTTC.

This clone appeared a few times. V gene TRBV7-6 combines with J gene TRBJ1-4; the D is unclear. V lost 1 base and J 0 bases, leaving 9 bases between the germline ends. The germline gives CDR1 SGHVS, CDR2 FNYEAQ. CDR3 length: 16 amino acids. CDR3 residues: CASSLGPSSTNEKLFF. CDR3 coding DNA: TGTGCCAGCAGCTTAGGTCCCTCGTCAACTAATGAAAAACTGTTTTTT.

This chain uses TRBV25-1 with TRBJ2-7; 7 positions match TRBD2. Per germline, CDR1 MGHDK and CDR2 SYGVNS. Trimming cost V 4 bases and J 5 bases; bases outside gene matches: 14. This CDR3 is built from 16 residues. CDR3 DNA sequence: TGTGCCAGCAGTGCCCAAAGGGGAGGGAATTCCCACGAGCAGTACTTC. It translates to CASSAQRGGNSHEQYF.

CDR3 amino acids: CASSEGGARGYGYTF. In DNA form, the CDR3 reads TGTGCCAGCAGTGAAGGGGGGGCGAGAGGCTATGGCTACACCTTC. The V call is TRBV25-1, the J call TRBJ1-2, with D tentatively TRBD1 (6 bases). V was pared by 2 bases and J by 4 bases, with 14 bases between. The germline V gene has CDR1 MGHDK and CDR2 SYGVNS. The CDR3 consists of 15 residues.

V is TRBV24-1 and J is TRBJ2-2; a possible D gene is TRBD2 (6 bases). Between the trimmed V and J ends, which lost 2 bases and 0 bases, there was a span of 12 bases. The CDR3 totals 17 residues. CDR1 KGHDR and CDR2 SFDVKD come from the germline V gene. The DNA for the CDR3 is TGTGCCACCAGTGATTCTAGGACTACCGCGAACACCGGGGAGCTGTTTTTT. Translation: CATSDSRTTANTGELFF.

The rearrangement joins TRBV5-4 to TRBJ2-1; D might be TRBD2 (6 bases). The V end lost 2 bases, the J end lost 4 bases, and 10 bases lay between the germline ends. Germline V CDR1 and CDR2: SGHNT, YYREEE (reference sequence). The CDR3 totals 14 residues. CDR3 sequence: CASSFSRGYNEQFF. The CDR3 DNA is TGTGCCAGCAGCTTTTCGCGGGGATACAATGAGCAGTTCTTC.

V gene TRBV5-4 combines with J gene TRBJ2-3; 14 bases fit TRBD2. The germline V gene encodes CDR1 SGHNT and CDR2 YYREEE (reference sequence). The CDR3 has 16 residues. J gave up 6 bases and V 0 bases, and 3 bases lay outside the gene matches. The CDR3 bases are TGTGCCAGCAGCTTGGGGACTAGCGGGAGGTCTGATACGCAGTATTTT. Its protein product is CASSLGTSGRSDTQYF.

This rearrangement joins TRBV3-1 (or the pseudogene TRBV3-2) to TRBJ2-4, with TRBD2 matching over 9 bases. Germline V gene data show CDR1 as LGHDT and CDR2 as YNNKEL (reference sequence). Trimming removed 6 bases from V and 1 base from J; junction bases left unmatched: 19. The CDR3 is 20 residues long. CDR3 coding DNA: TGTGCCAGCAGTCCCGGGAGTGGTAGCGGGGGCCCCCCGGCCAAAAACATTCAGTACTTC. This encodes CASSPGSGSGGPPAKNIQYF.